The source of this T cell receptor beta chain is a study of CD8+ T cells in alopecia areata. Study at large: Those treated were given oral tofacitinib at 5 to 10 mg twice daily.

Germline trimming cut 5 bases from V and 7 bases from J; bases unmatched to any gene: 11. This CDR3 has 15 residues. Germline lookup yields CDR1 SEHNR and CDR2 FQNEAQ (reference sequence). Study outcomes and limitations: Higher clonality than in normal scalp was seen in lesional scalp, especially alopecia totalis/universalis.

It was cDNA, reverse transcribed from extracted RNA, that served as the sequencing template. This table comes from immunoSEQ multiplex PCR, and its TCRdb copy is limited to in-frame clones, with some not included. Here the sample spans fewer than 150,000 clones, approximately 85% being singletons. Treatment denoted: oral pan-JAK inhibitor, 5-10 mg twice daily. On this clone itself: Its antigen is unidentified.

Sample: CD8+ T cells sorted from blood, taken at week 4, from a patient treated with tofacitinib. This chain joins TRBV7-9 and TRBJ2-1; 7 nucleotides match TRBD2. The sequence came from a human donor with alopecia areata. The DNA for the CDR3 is TGTGCCAGCAGCCCCTCCTCGGGGGGACTTAATGAGCAGTTCTTC. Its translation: CASSPSSGGLNEQFF.